The TCR beta chain under discussion was sequenced for a study of blood T cell repertoires in COVID-19. As for the study in general: Nucleic acid was either cDNA or gDNA, and it came from T cells, B-cell-depleted T cells, or PBMCs.

The germline V gene has CDR1 SGHTA and CDR2 FQGNSA. The J segment lost 5 bases and the V segment lost 2 bases, leaving 5 bases of the junction unmatched. This CDR3 spans 15 amino acids. Individuals aged about 18 to 100 years were recruited from around 22 US areas. Study processing details: By means of reference gene primer amplification, nucleated cell counts were estimated. Sequencing was performed with immunoSEQ multiplex PCR; in TCRdb, only in-frame clones are kept and a portion is missing. Clone size and V and J calls were adopted from that table, with D and trimming inferred from the DNA. This table holds 200,000 or so clones, roughly nine tenths found once.

Sequencing was carried out using PBMCs or T cells enriched from blood (not recorded which). The receptor's source is a woman in her 40s with acute COVID-19. The V and J genes are TRBV7-2 and TRBJ2-1; TRBD2 matches 8 bases. CDR3 in DNA: TGTGCCAGCAGCTTAAATCTAGCGGGTCACAATGAGCAGTTCTTC. This translates into CASSLNLAGHNEQFF. The complete variable domain, with remaining parts taken from reference TRBV7-2 and TRBJ2-1, reads GAGVSQSPSNKVTEKGKDVELRCDPISGHTALYWYRQSLGQGLEFLIYFQGNSAPDKSGLPSDRFSAERTGGSVSTLTIQRTQQEDSAVYLCASSLNLAGHNEQFFGPGTRLTVL.